This TCR beta chain was obtained from a study of OX40 agonist ivuxolimab in advanced cancers. Whole-study context: Patients were treated with intravenous ivuxolimab, dosed at 0.01 to 10 mg/kg and infused every 2 weeks. Three dose-escalation patients had partial responses: one with hepatocellular carcinoma and two with cutaneous melanoma.

Between the trimmed V and J ends, which lost 1 base and 7 bases, there was a span of 8 bases. The CDR3 runs to 13 residues. Germline assignment: CDR1 MDHEN and CDR2 SYDVKM. The table lists this clone with a count of one. Sequenced by immunoSEQ multiplex PCR; TCRdb stores in-frame clones only, minus some. This sample carries about 20,000 clones, just under 90% of them seen once, and the ten largest clones take around 25%. The J gene is TRBJ1-3, the V gene TRBV28; D call uncertain. The source material was CD4+ or CD8+ T cells sorted from blood, sampled in a trial of the OX40 agonist ivuxolimab. The receptor was derived from an adult with an advanced solid tumor such as melanoma, head and neck, liver or kidney cancer. CDR3 nucleotides: TGTGCCAGCAGTTTATCGGTATGGAACACCATATATTTT. Its protein product is CASSLSVWNTIYF.